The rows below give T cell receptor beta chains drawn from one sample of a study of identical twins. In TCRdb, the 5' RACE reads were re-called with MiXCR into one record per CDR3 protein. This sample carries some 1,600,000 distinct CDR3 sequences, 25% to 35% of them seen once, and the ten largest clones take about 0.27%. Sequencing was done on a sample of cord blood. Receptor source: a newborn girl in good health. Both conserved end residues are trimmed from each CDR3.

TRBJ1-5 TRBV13 ASSLARYNQPQH
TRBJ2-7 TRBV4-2 ASSQGSGGSYEQY
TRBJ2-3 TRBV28 ASSEGGGYTDTQY
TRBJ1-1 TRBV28 ASSLSGRGAF
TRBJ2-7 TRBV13 ASSLGRLSYEQY
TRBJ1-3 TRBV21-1 ASLSLRGFRNTIY
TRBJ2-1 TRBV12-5 ASGLGTSGNEQF
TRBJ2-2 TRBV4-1 ASSQVIRKSDTGELF
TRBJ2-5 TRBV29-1 SVGGAGFETQY
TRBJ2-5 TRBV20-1 SARVWAGGGETQY
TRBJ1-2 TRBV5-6 ASNLLTGRRNYGYT
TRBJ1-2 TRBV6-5 ASSYRKNYGYT
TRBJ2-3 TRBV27 ASRYGVTDTQY
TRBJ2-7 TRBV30 AWSVGNSYEQY
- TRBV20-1 SARLLAGGFYEQY
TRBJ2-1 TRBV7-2 VSSLVGIGTALYNEQF
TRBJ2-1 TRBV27 ASSYRQGLGNEQF
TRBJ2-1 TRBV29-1 SVEEGEPWDYNEQF
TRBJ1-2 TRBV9 ASSVEKGWGYT
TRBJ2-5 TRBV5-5 ASSLQRGASYNEQY
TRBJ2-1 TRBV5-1 ASSPGTSGFHEQF
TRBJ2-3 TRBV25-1 ASSDTDSTDTQY
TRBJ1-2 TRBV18 ASSPPTVDYGYT
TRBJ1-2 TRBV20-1 SARPPGTVHYGYT
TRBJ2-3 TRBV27 ASSVLAGGADTQY
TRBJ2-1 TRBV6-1 ASSPMGVSNERF
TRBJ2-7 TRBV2 ASRDGASSYEQY
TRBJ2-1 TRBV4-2 ASSRTGLAGPYNEQF
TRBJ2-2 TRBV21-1 ASPDSGTYTGELF
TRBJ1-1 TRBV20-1 SARDWAVNTEAF
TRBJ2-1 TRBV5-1 ASSRGQGFDEQF
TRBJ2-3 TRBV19 ASRVATTDTQY
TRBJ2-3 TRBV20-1 SARNTDTQY
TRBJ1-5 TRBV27 ASSLWGVGNQPQH
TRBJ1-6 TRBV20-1 SARREYSYNSPLH
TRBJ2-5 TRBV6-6 ASSYHSGLANQETQY
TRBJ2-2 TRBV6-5 ASSYSGLAGTGELF
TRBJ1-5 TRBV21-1 ASSIHQPQH
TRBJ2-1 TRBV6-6 ASSFGRLGVGEQF
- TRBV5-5 ASSLEVHRDEQY
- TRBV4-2 ASSQVWGDFYEQY
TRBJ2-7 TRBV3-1 ASSHSRTGPYEQY
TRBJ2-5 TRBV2 ASSTSWRGGQETQY
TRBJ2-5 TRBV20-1 SARGQEWETQY
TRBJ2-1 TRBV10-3 ATDPNIAAPHNEQF
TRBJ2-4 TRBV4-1 ASSQAGLAGLAKNIQY
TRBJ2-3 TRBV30 AWSNSGGAKDTQY
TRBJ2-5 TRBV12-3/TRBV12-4 ASSLTGGMETQY
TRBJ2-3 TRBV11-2 ASSLDGVAGTQY
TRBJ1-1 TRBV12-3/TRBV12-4 ASSLSSGIGVGTEAF